The clone carrying this T cell receptor (beta chain) was seen more than once but under ten times. This sample is part of a study of spatial heterogeneity in lung cancer. The overall study: Samples were donated by 72 untreated early-stage non-small cell lung cancer patients. The library had UMIs, and each TCR and UMI pair averaged more than ten raw reads.

Germline V gives CDR1 KGHSH, CDR2 LQKENI. The CDR3 length is 17 residues. Trimming left V 4 bases short and J 4 bases short, with 23 bases between. In TCRdb, the 5' RACE reads were re-called with MiXCR into one record per CDR3 protein. The sample gives about 120,000 distinct CDR3 sequences, roughly an eighth of which show up once; 16% is in the top ten. Described time point: blood at routine non-recurrence follow-up after resection. Whole RNA from tumor, nontumor lung or frozen PBMC was sequenced unsorted. The sequenced sample was PBMCs, obtained at follow-up. The genes are TRBV18 and TRBJ2-7; perhaps D is TRBD1 or TRBD2 (5 bases each). The receptor was derived from a male donor with early-stage non-small cell lung cancer. CDR3 loop: CASSRLLRTSHEYEQYF. In DNA, the CDR3 is TGTGCCAGCTCACGACTATTGCGGACAAGCCATGAGTACGAGCAGTACTTC.